This passage covers 21 T cell receptor beta chains from one sample sequenced in a study of CD8+ T cells in alopecia areata. Treatment specified: oral pan-JAK inhibitor, 5-10 mg twice daily. Reverse transcribed after extraction, RNA yielded cDNA as the sequencing template. This table comes from immunoSEQ multiplex PCR, and its TCRdb copy is limited to in-frame clones, with some not included. The sample records 270,000 or so clones, 58% being singletons. This sample comprised CD4+ T cells sorted from blood, obtained at week 24, from a patient treated with tofacitinib. These receptors were collected from a human donor with alopecia areata.

The genes are TRBV30 and TRBJ1-2; D might be TRBD1 (6 bases). Germline V CDR1 and CDR2: GTSNPN, SVGIG (reference sequence). This CDR3 has 12 residues. V dropped 7 bases and J dropped 7 bases, with 16 bases sitting between them. The CDR3 region has the DNA TGTGCCTCGGACAGAGGGTACGGTGGCTACACCTTC. Translation gives CASDRGYGGYTF. Filled out from reference TRBV30 and TRBJ1-2, the complete variable domain reads SQTIHQWPATLVQPVGSPLSLECTVEGTSNPNLYWYRQAAGRGLQLLFYSVGIGQISSEVPQNLSASRPQDRQFILSSKKLLLSDSGFYLCASDRGYGGYTFGSGTRLTVV.

The chain's CDR3 is CASRGRVDDGYTF. DNA of the CDR3: TGTGCCAGCAGAGGCAGGGTGGACGATGGCTACACCTTC. The chain joins TRBV6-5 to TRBJ1-2; perhaps TRBD1 as D (5 bases). The V and J ends lost 6 bases and 6 bases respectively, with 14 bases between them. This CDR3 region has 13 residues. Germline V gives CDR1 MNHEY, CDR2 SVGAGI.

The genes are TRBV4-2 and TRBJ1-5, with a possible D match to TRBD1 (5 bases). The CDR3 consists of 17 residues. V lost 0 bases, J lost 5 bases, and 17 bases lay in between. Germline V gene data show CDR1 as LGHNA and CDR2 as YNFKEQ. The CDR3 spells CASSQDAIRAGYQPQHF. The CDR3 nucleotides are TGTGCCAGCAGCCAAGATGCAATCAGGGCGGGATATCAGCCCCAGCATTTT.

This clone was seen a few times. V usage is TRBV9 and J usage is TRBJ2-7, with no clear D. Trimming removed 4 bases from V and 2 bases from J, with 16 bases in between. CDR3 length equals 15 residues. Germline V gives CDR1 SGDLS, CDR2 YYNGEE. The CDR3 here is CASSTQPSTTYEQYF. The CDR3 DNA follows: TGTGCCAGCAGCACCCAACCCAGCACCACCTACGAGCAGTACTTC.

This sequence joins TRBV29-1 and TRBJ1-2; TRBD1 might be the D (5 bases). Looked up from germline, CDR1 is SQVTM and CDR2 is ANQGSEA. V was trimmed by 4 bases and J by 0 bases, leaving 15 bases between them. The CDR3 runs 15 residues. In nucleotides, the CDR3 is TGCAGCGTTGTAGGGGATCGTGGTCCTAACTATGGCTACACCTTC. Residues: CSVVGDRGPNYGYTF.

The J gene is TRBJ2-7, the V gene TRBV5-1; 7 bases are a match to TRBD1. This CDR3 has 15 amino acids. Germline V gives CDR1 SGHRS, CDR2 YFSETQ. The ends lost 0 bases at V and 3 bases at J; junction bases unmatched: 6. DNA for the CDR3: TGCGCCAGCAGCTTGGAGACAGGGCGGGTCTACGAGCAGTACTTC. Translating gives CASSLETGRVYEQYF.

The rearrangement joins TRBV7-2 to TRBJ1-1, with a weak D call TRBD1 (6 bases). The V gene's germline CDR1 is SGHTA and CDR2 FQGNSA. The CDR3 is 15 amino acids. V shed 5 bases and J shed 8 bases, with 21 bases lying between them. CDR3 bases: TGTGCCAGCAGCCCCAAGACATCCGGGACAATCGAAGCTTTCTTT. Protein sequence: CASSPKTSGTIEAFF.

Comments on this clone: This same CDR3 is encoded by further DNA sequences in the sample. The gene calls are TRBV29-1 and TRBJ2-2; D tentatively fits TRBD1 or TRBD2 (5 bases each). Deletions cut 6 bases from V and 0 bases from J, with 8 bases between. Germline V gene data show CDR1 as SQVTM and CDR2 as ANQGSEA. The CDR3 loop spans 13 amino acids. CDR3 amino acids: CSVGTANTGELFF. As DNA, the CDR3 is TGCAGCGTGGGGACGGCGAACACCGGGGAGCTGTTTTTT.

The chain employs TRBV6-5 and TRBJ2-1, with D perhaps TRBD1 (6 bases). Germline CDR1 reads MNHEY; CDR2 reads SVGAGI. Trimming shortened V by 6 bases and J by 12 bases, and 15 bases separated the two germline ends. CDR3 length: 12 amino acids. CDR3 coding DNA: TGTGCCAGCAGGGCTTTCGGGACAAGGCAGTTCTTC. It translates to CASRAFGTRQFF.

J is TRBJ2-3 and V is TRBV4-1; D may match TRBD1 or TRBD2 (5 bases each). V lost 0 bases, J lost 4 bases, and 11 bases lay in between. The CDR3 sequence is 15 residues long. Looked up from germline, CDR1 is MGHRA and CDR2 is YSYEKL. CDR3 residues: CASSQDGGIPDTQYF. The CDR3 DNA follows: TGCGCCAGCAGCCAAGATGGGGGTATCCCAGATACGCAGTATTTT.

This chain joins TRBV30 and TRBJ2-7; D unclear. Deletions cut 2 bases from V and 5 bases from J, with 7 bases between. The length of the CDR3 is 11 residues. CDR1 is GTSNPN, CDR2 SVGIG, per germline (reference sequence). The CDR3 here is CAWSMSHEQYF. DNA of the CDR3: TGTGCCTGGAGTATGTCCCACGAGCAGTACTTC.

The rearrangement uses TRBV2 and TRBJ2-4, with 7 bases lining up with TRBD1. The CDR3 totals 13 residues. Germline lookup yields CDR1 SNHLY and CDR2 FYNNEI. V shed 5 bases and J 5 bases; nucleotides not matched to a gene: 3. CDR3: CASSWTGENIQYF. The CDR3 bases are TGTGCCAGCAGTTGGACAGGAGAAAACATTCAGTACTTC. Using reference TRBV2 and TRBJ2-4 for the parts outside the CDR3, the full variable domain is EPEVTQTPSHQVTQMGQEVILRCVPISNHLYFYWYRQILGQKVEFLVSFYNNEISEKSEIFDDQFSVERPDGSNFTLKIRSTKLEDSAMYFCASSWTGENIQYFGAGTRLSVL.

V usage is TRBV30 and J usage is TRBJ2-2; TRBD1 matches 7 bases. The junction had 11 bases not matched to a gene; V was cut back by 3 bases and J by 10 bases. The CDR3 is 14 amino acids. Looked up from germline, CDR1 is GTSNPN and CDR2 is SVGIG (reference sequence). CDR3 sequence reads: CAWRETGYGLELFF. CDR3 DNA: TGTGCCTGGAGAGAGACAGGGTATGGACTGGAGCTGTTTTTT.

This clone occurred many times. The chain recombines TRBV9 with TRBJ2-1, with 7 nucleotides matching TRBD2. The CDR3 has 16 amino acids. Germline V lookup: CDR1 SGDLS, CDR2 YYNGEE. V shed 0 bases and J 8 bases; nucleotides not matched to a gene: 11. The CDR3 nucleotides are TGTGCCAGCAGCGTAGGGGAGCGGGGAATATCGCATGAGCAGTTCTTC. Translating gives CASSVGERGISHEQFF.

CDR3 nucleotides: TGTGCCAGCAGTACCCGGACAGGGACCTCTGGGGCCAACGTCCTGACTTTC. This codes for CASSTRTGTSGANVLTF. The chain is built from TRBV28 and TRBJ2-6; 8 bases fit TRBD1. After removal of 5 bases from V and 0 bases from J, the junction contained 6 bases not matched to a gene. Germline CDR1 MDHEN, CDR2 SYDVKM. The CDR3 sequence is 17 residues long.

This clone was seen a few times. The CDR3 reads CASTRAGFSGNTIYF. CDR3 coding DNA: TGTGCCAGCACCCGCGCGGGGTTCTCTGGAAACACCATATATTTT. This chain links TRBV28 with TRBJ1-3, with unresolved D. CDR1 MDHEN and CDR2 SYDVKM come from the germline V gene. The CDR3 has 15 residues. Trimming pared 7 bases from V and 0 bases from J, leaving 13 bases between.

This clone turned up a few times. This rearrangement joins TRBV10-3 to TRBJ1-3, with 7 bases lining up with TRBD1. This CDR3 has 14 residues. After removal of 10 bases from V and 0 bases from J, the junction contained 6 bases not matched to a gene. Germline V lookup: CDR1 ENHRY, CDR2 SYGVKD. The CDR3 coding sequence is TGTGCCACCAGGGACAGTCCCTCTGGAAACACCATATATTTT. Translating gives CATRDSPSGNTIYF.

The chain has TRBV5-6 and TRBJ2-7; D might be TRBD1 or TRBD2, each matching 5 bases. Germline assignment: CDR1 SGHDT and CDR2 YYEEEE. CDR3 size: 12 residues. V was cut by 4 bases and J by 11 bases, with 16 bases left in between. Here the CDR3 DNA reads TGTGCCAGCAGCAGAGAGGGACCCGGGGAGTACTTC. Translating gives CASSREGPGEYF.

In this sample, this clone turned up a few times. The chain uses TRBV5-6 and TRBJ2-5; 9 bases agree with TRBD2. V lost 5 bases, J lost 4 bases, and 6 bases stayed unmatched. CDR1 is SGHDT and CDR2 is YYEEEE in the germline V gene. The CDR3 is made up of 14 amino acids. The CDR3 DNA reads TGTGCCAGCAGTACGGGACTAGCAATAGAGACCCAGTACTTC. It is translated as CASSTGLAIETQYF.

The V gene is TRBV7-9, the J gene TRBJ2-3, with 9 positions matching TRBD1. With V trimmed by 1 base and J by 4 bases, 12 bases remained unmatched. The CDR3 runs 18 residues. Germline-derived CDR1 and CDR2 are SEHNR and FQNEAQ (reference sequence). DNA for the CDR3: TGTGCCAGCAGCTTAGTCCCTGGGGACAGGGCTGGCCCAGATACGCAGTATTTT. Its protein product is CASSLVPGDRAGPDTQYF.

The chain links TRBV7-6 to TRBJ1-2, with 9 bases identical to TRBD1. The J segment lost 8 bases and the V segment lost 6 bases, leaving 4 bases of the junction unmatched. The CDR3 has 12 residues. CDR1 SGHVS and CDR2 FNYEAQ come from the germline V gene. The CDR3, as DNA: TGTGCCAGCAGGACCGGGACAGGGGGCTACACCTTC. Its protein product is CASRTGTGGYTF.